Presented here are 20 T cell receptor beta chains from one specimen sequenced in a study of metastatic and nonmetastatic thyroid tumors. Every patient underwent thyroid surgery untreated. TCRdb recomputed clones from the PCR reads via MiXCR. The sample has about 27,000 clones, over 15% seen once. The sample comprised blood. The receptors shown here come from a male donor with papillary thyroid cancer or a benign thyroid nodule (not recorded which). Some clones in this sample may be carry-over from other donors' samples.

By sample fraction, this clone is medium-sized. The sample contains more than one DNA sequence encoding this CDR3. The chain is built from TRBV6-5 and TRBJ2-7; D gene uncertain. Germline V lookup: CDR1 MNHEY, CDR2 SVGAGI. The CDR3 extends over 14 amino acids. The V and J ends lost 2 bases and 0 bases respectively, with 8 bases between them. The CDR3 is CASSYRLDSYEQYF. CDR3 in DNA: TGTGCCAGCAGTTACAGGTTGGACTCCTACGAGCAGTACTTC.

This clone has ten or more counts. V gene TRBV15 combines with J gene TRBJ1-4; D gene uncertain. Germline CDR1 is LNHNV and CDR2 is YYDKDF (reference sequence). The V end lost 1 base, the J end lost 8 bases, and 14 bases lay between the germline ends. CDR3 size: 15 residues. The CDR3 here is CATSRGRVDGEKLFF. The DNA of the CDR3 is TGTGCCACCAGCAGAGGGAGGGTGGACGGGGAAAAACTGTTTTTT.

This clone was counted between two and nine times. This CDR3 is missing its conserved last phenylalanine or tryptophan, likely due to a read error. CDR3 sequence reads: CASSLGGHNQPQHL. CDR3 in DNA: TGTGCCAGCAGTCTTGGAGGGCACAATCAGCCCCAGCATCTT. The rearrangement uses TRBV12-3 or TRBV12-4 and TRBJ1-5, with unresolved D. Trimming left V 5 bases short and J 3 bases short, with 11 bases between. The CDR3 has 14 residues.

For this clone: The junction does not match germline at one end; this may be a read error. The genes are TRBV30 and TRBJ2-7; 7 bases map to TRBD1. CDR3 length: 13 residues. Germline V gives CDR1 GTSNPN, CDR2 SVGIG (reference sequence). This chain's CDR3 is CAWSRTGVGEQYF. The DNA of the CDR3 is TGTGCATGGAGTAGAACAGGGGTGGGCGAGCAGTACTTC.

This clone showed up many times. The chain employs TRBV6-1 and TRBJ1-4, with 9 bases that match TRBD1. Germline-derived CDR1 and CDR2 are MNHNS and SASEGT. V dropped 5 bases and J dropped 3; count of bases not matched to a gene: 7. The CDR3 is 16 residues long. The CDR3 is CASSPDRGVANEKLFF. Written as DNA, the CDR3 is TGTGCCAGCAGTCCAGACAGGGGGGTGGCTAATGAAAAACTGTTTTTT.

The genes are TRBV20-1 and TRBJ2-1; D gene ambiguous. Looked up from germline, CDR1 is DFQATT and CDR2 is SNEGSKA (reference sequence). The CDR3 is made up of 15 amino acids. V lost 2 bases and J lost 6, with 17 bases in between. This chain's CDR3 is CSARYLSLLCNEQFF. CDR3 DNA sequence: TGCAGTGCTAGATATCTGAGTCTCCTATGCAATGAGCAGTTCTTC.

Many counts were recorded for this clone. V gene TRBV4-1 combines with J gene TRBJ2-3, with 8 positions matching TRBD2. In germline, CDR1 is MGHRA, CDR2 YSYEKL. This CDR3 is built from 15 residues. V was clipped by 6 bases and J by 4 bases; unmatched bases: 9. DNA for the CDR3: TGCGCCAGCAGTCGGACCGGACTAGCCGCAGATACGCAGTATTTT. Its translation: CASSRTGLAADTQYF.

This clone was seen ten or more times. V and J are TRBV7-3 and TRBJ2-1, with TRBD2 identical over 11 bases. Losses at the gene ends were 5 bases for V and 2 bases for J; bases not matched to a gene: 2. This CDR3 region has 15 residues. The V gene's germline CDR1 is SGHTA and CDR2 FQGTGA. The DNA for the CDR3 is TGTGCCAGCAGCCTACTAGCGGGAGCCTACAATGAGCAGTTCTTC. As protein: CASSLLAGAYNEQFF.

The chain employs TRBV9 and TRBJ2-1, with D hard to call. The germline gives CDR1 SGDLS, CDR2 YYNGEE. This CDR3 has 15 amino acids. V was cut by 2 bases and J by 0 bases, with 9 bases left in between. DNA for the CDR3: TGTGCCAGCAGCGTGCACCCGAGCTCCTACAATGAGCAGTTCTTC. As protein: CASSVHPSSYNEQFF.

This clone was counted many times. The chain combines TRBV12-3 or TRBV12-4 with TRBJ1-6, with D unclear. There are 12 residues in the CDR3. Trimming removed 6 bases from V and 7 bases from J, with 7 bases in between. The CDR3 protein is CASSIANSPLHF. The CDR3 bases are TGTGCCAGCAGCATCGCCAATTCACCCCTCCACTTT.

This clone occurred many times. V and J are TRBV9 and TRBJ1-1; unclear D gene. CDR3 length: 14 residues. Trimming left V 2 bases short and J 1 base short, with 9 bases between. In germline, CDR1 is SGDLS, CDR2 YYNGEE. CDR3 sequence (DNA): TGTGCCAGCAGCGTGGGCACGACGAACACTGAAGCTTTCTTT. Translation gives CASSVGTTNTEAFF.

The genes are TRBV7-2 and TRBJ2-7, with D unresolved. In germline, CDR1 is SGHTA, CDR2 FQGNSA. V lost 4 bases, J lost 1 base, and 14 bases lay in between. CDR3 length: 15 residues. The CDR3 DNA is TGTGCCAGCAGCTCCTTTCCCCGGGCGTCCTACGAGCAGTACTTC. Translating gives CASSSFPRASYEQYF.

This clone was observed at least ten times. The V gene is TRBV20-1, the J gene TRBJ1-1, with a possible D match to TRBD1 (6 bases). CDR1 is DFQATT and CDR2 is SNEGSKA in the germline V gene (reference sequence). The CDR3 covers 13 residues. The V end lost 7 bases, the J end lost 4 bases, and 16 bases lay between the germline ends. CDR3 loop: CSVYGPQGTEAFF. The CDR3 DNA follows: TGCAGTGTTTACGGCCCACAGGGCACTGAAGCTTTCTTT.

V is TRBV7-2 and J is TRBJ1-2, with D unresolved. The CDR3 totals 15 residues. Germline-derived CDR1 and CDR2 are SGHTA and FQGNSA. V lost 5 bases and J 6 bases, leaving 19 bases between the germline ends. In DNA, the CDR3 is TGTGCCAGCAGCCAAACGTGGGTTCTAGAGGATGGCTACACCTTC. It translates to CASSQTWVLEDGYTF.

In its sample, this clone was seen many times. This chain joins TRBV7-3 and TRBJ2-1, with D perhaps TRBD1 or TRBD2 (6 bases each). This CDR3 has 16 amino acids. Trimming took 4 bases from V and 8 from J, leaving 21 bases between them. Germline V gene data show CDR1 as SGHTA and CDR2 as FQGTGA. This CDR3 is CASSSIGGFGSDEQFF. The CDR3 nucleotides are TGTGCCAGCAGCTCTATAGGGGGGTTCGGCAGTGATGAGCAGTTCTTC.

At least ten counts were recorded for this clone. This chain joins TRBV7-6 and TRBJ2-3, with 7 bases identical to TRBD2. This CDR3 spans 15 amino acids. With 5 bases clipped from V and 2 bases from J, the junction kept 7 bases outside the gene matches. Germline loops: CDR1 SGHVS, CDR2 FNYEAQ. In DNA form, the CDR3 reads TGTGCCAGCAGCACAATAGCGGGTTACACAGATACGCAGTATTTT. Residues: CASSTIAGYTDTQYF.

This clone was picked up many times. This chain joins TRBV20-1 and TRBJ2-7; D gene ambiguous. The germline CDR1 and CDR2 sequences are DFQATT and SNEGSKA (reference sequence). The CDR3 totals 13 residues. Between the trimmed V and J ends, which lost 3 bases and 3 bases, there was a span of 12 bases. The CDR3 loop is CSASPMGYYEQYF. CDR3 sequence (DNA): TGCAGTGCTAGCCCCATGGGGTACTACGAGCAGTACTTC.

Turning to this clone: A junction end diverges from the germline sequence, so it may reflect a read error. In nucleotides, the CDR3 is TGTGCCAGCAGCCAGGGACAGGGTGCCGGAACCGTGGAGCTGTTTTTT. Amino acid sequence: CASSQGQGAGTVELFF. The chain recombines TRBV7-6 with TRBJ2-2; 9 bases are shared with TRBD1. This CDR3 region has 16 residues. Per germline, CDR1 SGHVS and CDR2 FNYEAQ.

This clone was counted ten times or more. This same CDR3 is encoded by further DNA sequences in the sample. The chain has TRBV20-1 and TRBJ2-7; 7 nucleotides match TRBD2. Per germline, CDR1 DFQATT and CDR2 SNEGSKA (reference sequence). The V and J ends lost 2 bases and 0 bases, in that order; junction bases with no gene match: 1. CDR3 length equals 13 residues. The CDR3: CSARTSASYEQYF. The DNA for the CDR3 is TGCAGTGCTAGAACTAGCGCCTCCTACGAGCAGTACTTC.

This clone was counted ten times or more. The CDR3 DNA follows: TGTGCCAGCAGCTTGCCCGGGACAGGGGGGGATACGCAGTATTTT. Encoded protein: CASSLPGTGGDTQYF. This chain joins TRBV13 and TRBJ2-3; 11 bases agree with TRBD1. The CDR3 loop spans 15 amino acids. After removal of 3 bases from V and 6 bases from J, the junction contained 5 bases not matched to a gene. CDR1 and CDR2 (germline): PRHDT, FYEKMQ (reference sequence).